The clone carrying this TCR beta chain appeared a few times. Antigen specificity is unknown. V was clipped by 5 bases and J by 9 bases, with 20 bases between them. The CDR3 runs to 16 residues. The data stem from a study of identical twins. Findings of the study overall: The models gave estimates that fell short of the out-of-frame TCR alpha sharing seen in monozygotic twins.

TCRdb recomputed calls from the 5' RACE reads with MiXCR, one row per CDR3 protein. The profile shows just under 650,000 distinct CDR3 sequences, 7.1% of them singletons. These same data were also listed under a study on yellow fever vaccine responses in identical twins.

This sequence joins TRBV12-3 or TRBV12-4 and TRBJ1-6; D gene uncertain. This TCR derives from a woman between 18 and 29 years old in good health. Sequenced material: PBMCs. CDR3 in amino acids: CASSRADELSSSPLHF. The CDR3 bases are TGTGCCAGCAGTCGCGCCGACGAGCTGAGTAGTTCACCCCTCCACTTT.